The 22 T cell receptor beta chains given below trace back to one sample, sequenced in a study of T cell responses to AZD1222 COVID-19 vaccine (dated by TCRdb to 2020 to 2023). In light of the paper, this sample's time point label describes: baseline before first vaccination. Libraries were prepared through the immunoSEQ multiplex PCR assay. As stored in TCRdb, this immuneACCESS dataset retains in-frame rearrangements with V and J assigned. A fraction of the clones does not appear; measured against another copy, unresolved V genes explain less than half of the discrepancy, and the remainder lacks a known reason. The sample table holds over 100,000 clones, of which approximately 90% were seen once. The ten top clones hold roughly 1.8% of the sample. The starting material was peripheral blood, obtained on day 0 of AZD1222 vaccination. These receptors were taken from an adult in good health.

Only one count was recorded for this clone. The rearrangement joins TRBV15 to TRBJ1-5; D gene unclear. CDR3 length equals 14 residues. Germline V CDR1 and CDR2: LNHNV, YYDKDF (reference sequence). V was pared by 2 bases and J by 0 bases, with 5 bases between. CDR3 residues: CATSRQASNQPQHF. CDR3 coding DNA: TGTGCCACCAGCAGACAGGCTAGCAATCAGCCCCAGCATTTT. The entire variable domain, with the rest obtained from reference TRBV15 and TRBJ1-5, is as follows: DAMVIQNPRYQVTQFGKPVTLSCSQTLNHNVMYWYQQKSSQAPKLLFHYYDKDFNNEADTPDNFQSRRPNTSFCFLDIRSPGLGDTAMYLCATSRQASNQPQHFGDGTRLSIL.

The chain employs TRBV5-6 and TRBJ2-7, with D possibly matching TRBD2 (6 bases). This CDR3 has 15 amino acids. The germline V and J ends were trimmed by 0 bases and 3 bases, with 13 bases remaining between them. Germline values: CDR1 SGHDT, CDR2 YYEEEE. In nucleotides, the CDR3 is TGTGCCAGCAGCTTGGGTGCGGGACGGAGCTACGAGCAGTACTTC. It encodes CASSLGAGRSYEQYF.

The chain's CDR3 is CASSQDGVEAFF. CDR3 bases: TGCGCCAGCAGCCAAGATGGGGTTGAAGCTTTCTTT. This chain links TRBV4-1 with TRBJ1-1; D gene uncertain. V dropped 0 bases and J dropped 7 bases, with 6 bases sitting between them. The CDR3 consists of 12 residues. CDR1 and CDR2 from the germline V gene are MGHRA and YSYEKL.

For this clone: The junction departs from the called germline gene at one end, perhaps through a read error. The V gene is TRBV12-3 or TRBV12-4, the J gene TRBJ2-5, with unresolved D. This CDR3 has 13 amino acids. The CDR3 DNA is TGTGCCAGCAGTTTAGCATCTACCCCGAGTGTTGACTTC. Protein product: CASSLASTPSVDF.

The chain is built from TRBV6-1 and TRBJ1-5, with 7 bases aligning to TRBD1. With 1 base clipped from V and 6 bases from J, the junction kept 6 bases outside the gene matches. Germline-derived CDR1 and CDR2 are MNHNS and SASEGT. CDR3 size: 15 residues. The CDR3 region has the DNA TGTGCCAGCAGTGAAGGACAGGGAGAGAGTCAGCCCCAGCATTTT. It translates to CASSEGQGESQPQHF.

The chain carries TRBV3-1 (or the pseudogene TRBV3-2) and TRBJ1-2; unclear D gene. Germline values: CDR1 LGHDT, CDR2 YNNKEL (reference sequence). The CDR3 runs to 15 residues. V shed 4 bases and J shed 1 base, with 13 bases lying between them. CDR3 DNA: TGTGCCAGCAGCCTAGGCCGGTGGGTTAACTATGGCTACACCTTC. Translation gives CASSLGRWVNYGYTF.

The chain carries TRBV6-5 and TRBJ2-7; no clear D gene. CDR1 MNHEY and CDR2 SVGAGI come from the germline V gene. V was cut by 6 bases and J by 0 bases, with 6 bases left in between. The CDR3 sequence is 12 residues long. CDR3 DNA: TGTGCCAGCAGCCTTTACTCCTACGAGCAGTACTTC. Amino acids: CASSLYSYEQYF.

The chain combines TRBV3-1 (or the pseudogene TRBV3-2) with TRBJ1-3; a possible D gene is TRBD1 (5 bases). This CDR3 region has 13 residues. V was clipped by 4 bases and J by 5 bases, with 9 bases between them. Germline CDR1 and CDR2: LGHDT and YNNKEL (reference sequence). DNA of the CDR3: TGTGCCAGCAGCCTAGACAGCAGAAACACCATATATTTT. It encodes CASSLDSRNTIYF.

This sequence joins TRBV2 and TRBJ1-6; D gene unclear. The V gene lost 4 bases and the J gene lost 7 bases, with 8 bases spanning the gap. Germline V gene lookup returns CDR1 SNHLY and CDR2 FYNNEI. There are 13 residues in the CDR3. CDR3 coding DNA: TGTGCCAGCAGTGTTAGGGAGAATTCACCCCTCCACTTT. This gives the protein CASSVRENSPLHF.

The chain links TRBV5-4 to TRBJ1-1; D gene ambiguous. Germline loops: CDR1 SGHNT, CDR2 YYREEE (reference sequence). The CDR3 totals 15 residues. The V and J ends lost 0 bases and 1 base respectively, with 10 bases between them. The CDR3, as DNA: TGTGCCAGCAGCTTGGCGAGGGTGGGGAACACTGAAGCTTTCTTT. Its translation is CASSLARVGNTEAFF.

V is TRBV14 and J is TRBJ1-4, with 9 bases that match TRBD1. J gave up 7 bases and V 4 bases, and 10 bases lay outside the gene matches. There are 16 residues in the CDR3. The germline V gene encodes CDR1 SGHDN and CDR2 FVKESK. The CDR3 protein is CASSPIQGAVAEKLFF. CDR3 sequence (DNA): TGTGCCAGCAGCCCCATACAGGGGGCCGTTGCTGAAAAACTGTTTTTT.

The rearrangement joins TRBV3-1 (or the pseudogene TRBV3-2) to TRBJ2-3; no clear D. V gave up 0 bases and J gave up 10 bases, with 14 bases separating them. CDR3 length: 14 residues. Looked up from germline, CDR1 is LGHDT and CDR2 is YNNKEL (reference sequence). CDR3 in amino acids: CASSQDPGYRSQYF. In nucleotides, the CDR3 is TGTGCCAGCAGCCAAGATCCTGGCTACCGATCGCAGTATTTT.

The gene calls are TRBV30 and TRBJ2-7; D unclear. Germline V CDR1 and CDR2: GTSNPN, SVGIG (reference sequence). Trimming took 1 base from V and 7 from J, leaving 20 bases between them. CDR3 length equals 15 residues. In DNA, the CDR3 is TGTGCCTGGAGTGCACCCGTGGCAGGCCTGGAGGAGCAGTACTTC. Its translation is CAWSAPVAGLEEQYF. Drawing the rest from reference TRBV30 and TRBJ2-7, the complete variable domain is SQTIHQWPATLVQPVGSPLSLECTVEGTSNPNLYWYRQAAGRGLQLLFYSVGIGQISSEVPQNLSASRPQDRQFILSSKKLLLSDSGFYLCAWSAPVAGLEEQYFGPGTRLTVT.

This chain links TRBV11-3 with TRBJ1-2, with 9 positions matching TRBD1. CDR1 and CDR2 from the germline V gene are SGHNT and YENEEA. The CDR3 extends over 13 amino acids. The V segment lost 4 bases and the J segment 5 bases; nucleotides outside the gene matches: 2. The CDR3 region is CASSSDRGYGYTF. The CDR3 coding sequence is TGTGCCAGCAGCTCGGACAGGGGATATGGCTACACCTTC. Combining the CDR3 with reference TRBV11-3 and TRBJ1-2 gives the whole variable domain EAGVVQSPRYKIIEKKQPVAFWCNPISGHNTLYWYLQNLGQGPELLIRYENEEAVDDSQLPKDRFSAERLKGVDSTLKIQPAELGDSAVYLCASSSDRGYGYTFGSGTRLTVV.

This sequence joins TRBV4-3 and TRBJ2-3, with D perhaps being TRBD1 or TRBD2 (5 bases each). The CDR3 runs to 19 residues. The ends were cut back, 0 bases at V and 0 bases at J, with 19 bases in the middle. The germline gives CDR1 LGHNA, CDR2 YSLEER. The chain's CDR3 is CASSQDKRGREPSTDTQYF. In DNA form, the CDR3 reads TGCGCCAGCAGCCAAGATAAAAGGGGCCGGGAACCTAGCACAGATACGCAGTATTTT.

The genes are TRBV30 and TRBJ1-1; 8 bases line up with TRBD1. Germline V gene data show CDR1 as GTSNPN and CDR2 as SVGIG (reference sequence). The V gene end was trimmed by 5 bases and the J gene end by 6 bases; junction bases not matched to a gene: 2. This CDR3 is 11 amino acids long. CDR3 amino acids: CAWDRGAEAFF. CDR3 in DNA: TGTGCCTGGGACAGGGGCGCTGAAGCTTTCTTT.

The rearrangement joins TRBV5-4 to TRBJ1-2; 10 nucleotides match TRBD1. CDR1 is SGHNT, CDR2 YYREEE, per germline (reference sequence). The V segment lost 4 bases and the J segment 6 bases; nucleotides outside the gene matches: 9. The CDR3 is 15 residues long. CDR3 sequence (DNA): TGTGCCAGCAGCCCCCCGGGACAGGGGTTCGATGGCTACACCTTC. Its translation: CASSPPGQGFDGYTF.

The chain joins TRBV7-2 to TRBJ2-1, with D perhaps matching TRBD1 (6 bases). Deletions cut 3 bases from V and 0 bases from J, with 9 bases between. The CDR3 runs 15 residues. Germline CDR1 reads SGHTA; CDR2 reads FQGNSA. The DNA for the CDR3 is TGTGCCAGCAGCTTCGGACAGAGCTCCTACAATGAGCAGTTCTTC. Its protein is CASSFGQSSYNEQFF.

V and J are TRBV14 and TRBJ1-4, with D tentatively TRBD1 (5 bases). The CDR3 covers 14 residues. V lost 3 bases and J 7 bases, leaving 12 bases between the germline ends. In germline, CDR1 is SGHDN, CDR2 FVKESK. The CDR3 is CASSQQQGTEKLFF. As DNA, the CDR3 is TGTGCCAGCAGCCAGCAGCAGGGAACTGAAAAACTGTTTTTT.

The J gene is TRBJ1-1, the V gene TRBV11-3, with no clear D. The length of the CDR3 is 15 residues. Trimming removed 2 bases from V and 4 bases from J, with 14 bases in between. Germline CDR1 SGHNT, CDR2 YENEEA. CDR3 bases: TGTGCCAGCAGCTTATCCCATCCGCGGCCCACTGAAGCTTTCTTT. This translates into CASSLSHPRPTEAFF.

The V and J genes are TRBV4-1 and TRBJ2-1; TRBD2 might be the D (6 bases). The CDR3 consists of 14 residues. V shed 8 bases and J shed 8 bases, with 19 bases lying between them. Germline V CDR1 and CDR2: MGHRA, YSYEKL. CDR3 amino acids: CASSSGPEWDEQFF. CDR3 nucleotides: TGCGCCAGCTCCAGCGGGCCTGAATGGGATGAGCAGTTCTTC.

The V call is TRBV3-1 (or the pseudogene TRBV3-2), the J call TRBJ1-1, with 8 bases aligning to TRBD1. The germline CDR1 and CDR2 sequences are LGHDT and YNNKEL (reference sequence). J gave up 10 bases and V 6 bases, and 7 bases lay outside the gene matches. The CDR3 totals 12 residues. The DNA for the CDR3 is TGTGCCAGCAGTTCCACCGGGACAGGAGCTTTCTTT. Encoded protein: CASSSTGTGAFF.